This passage covers 17 T cell receptor beta chains from one sample sequenced in a study of blood T cell repertoires in COVID-19 (dated by TCRdb to the early 2020s). Libraries were built with the immunoSEQ multiplex PCR assay. This immuneACCESS table, as held by TCRdb, lists in-frame sequences with V and J called but not all clones. Of the missing ones, under half trace to an unresolved V gene in checked studies; the others have no known cause. The sample has some 180,000 clones on record, 79% of them singletons. The top ten clones comprise around 19% of the sample. Sequencing was carried out using PBMCs or T cells enriched from blood (not recorded which). These receptors originate from a woman in her seventies in a cohort exposed to, infected with or recovered from COVID-19 (not recorded which).

This chain joins TRBV28 and TRBJ1-6; D not resolved. The CDR3 runs 12 residues. The germline V and J ends were trimmed by 2 bases and 8 bases, with 4 bases remaining between them. CDR1 MDHEN and CDR2 SYDVKM come from the germline V gene. In DNA, the CDR3 is TGTGCCAGCAGTTTACAGGATTCACCCCTCCACTTT. This sequence encodes CASSLQDSPLHF.

The V gene is TRBV5-6, the J gene TRBJ1-2; TRBD1 matches at 8 bases. This CDR3 has 14 amino acids. The J segment lost 6 bases and the V segment lost 2 bases, leaving 6 bases of the junction unmatched. In germline, CDR1 is SGHDT, CDR2 YYEEEE. The CDR3 protein is CASSFLNRGNGYTF. The CDR3, as DNA: TGTGCCAGCAGCTTCCTTAACAGGGGGAATGGCTACACCTTC. The variable domain in full, completed from reference TRBV5-6 and TRBJ1-2, reads DAGVTQSPTHLIKTRGQQVTLRCSPKSGHDTVSWYQQALGQGPQFIFQYYEEEERQRGNFPDRFSGHQFPNYSSELNVNALLLGDSALYLCASSFLNRGNGYTFGSGTRLTVV.

V and J are TRBV10-2 and TRBJ2-5, with D perhaps matching TRBD1 (6 bases). The germline V gene has CDR1 WSHSY and CDR2 SAAADI. Trimming shortened V by 7 bases and J by 3 bases, and 9 bases separated the two germline ends. This CDR3 contains 12 residues. CDR3 DNA sequence: TGCGCCAGCACCGACAGGAAAGAGACCCAGTACTTC. Its protein is CASTDRKETQYF.

The chain links TRBV15 to TRBJ1-2, with D tentatively TRBD1 (6 bases). Trimming took off 9 bases at V and 2 bases at J, with 19 bases between the two ends. CDR1 and CDR2 from the germline V gene are LNHNV and YYDKDF (reference sequence). The CDR3 is 15 residues long. CDR3 sequence reads: CATTPDGTFNYGYTF. For the CDR3, the DNA is TGTGCCACAACGCCCGACGGGACATTCAACTATGGCTACACCTTC.

The rearrangement uses TRBV7-3 and TRBJ2-1; weak D call: TRBD2 (6 bases). V dropped 3 bases and J dropped 3 bases, with 12 bases sitting between them. CDR1 and CDR2 from the germline V gene are SGHTA and FQGTGA. CDR3 length: 15 residues. The DNA for the CDR3 is TGTGCCAGCAGCTTGACCGGAGGGGTCTACAATGAGCAGTTCTTC. Its protein product is CASSLTGGVYNEQFF.

The chain carries TRBV5-1 and TRBJ2-7; 12 bases are a match to TRBD2. The CDR3 runs 13 residues. J was trimmed by 5 bases and V by 7 bases; bases with no gene match: 4. The germline CDR1 and CDR2 sequences are SGHRS and YFSETQ. This CDR3 is CASQLAGGHEQYF. The CDR3 DNA reads TGCGCCAGCCAACTAGCGGGAGGCCACGAGCAGTACTTC.

V and J are TRBV4-1 and TRBJ2-2, with a tentative D call TRBD2 (5 bases). V was pared by 0 bases and J by 7 bases, with 12 bases between. CDR1 and CDR2 (germline): MGHRA, YSYEKL. This CDR3 is 15 amino acids long. This chain's CDR3 is CASSQDLRSGGELFF. The CDR3 DNA follows: TGCGCCAGCAGCCAAGATCTTCGCAGCGGCGGGGAGCTGTTTTTT.

The chain links TRBV6-6 to TRBJ2-7, with TRBD2 as a possible D gene (6 bases). Per the germline V gene, CDR1 is MNHNY and CDR2 is SVGAGI (reference sequence). The CDR3 spans 12 residues. V lost 5 bases and J 5 bases, leaving 10 bases between the germline ends. In DNA form, the CDR3 reads TGTGCCAGCAGTCAAGGAGGGAACGAGCAGTACTTC. Protein sequence: CASSQGGNEQYF.

CDR3 loop: CASTQGGEQYF. The CDR3 nucleotides read TGTGCCAGCACTCAGGGGGGCGAGCAGTACTTC. The chain recombines TRBV12-3 or TRBV12-4 with TRBJ2-7; tentative D call: TRBD1 (7 bases). The CDR3 length is 11 residues. The ends were cut back, 7 bases at V and 6 bases at J, with 10 bases in the middle.

The table lists this clone with a count of one. The V and J genes are TRBV5-4 and TRBJ2-2, with TRBD1 identical over 8 bases. V was pared by 10 bases and J by 3 bases, with 8 bases of the junction left unmatched. Per germline, CDR1 SGHNT and CDR2 YYREEE (reference sequence). The CDR3 has 14 residues. In DNA form, the CDR3 reads TGTGCCGGCACAGGGGGTCGGGACACCGGGGAGCTGTTTTTT. Its protein product is CAGTGGRDTGELFF.

The gene calls are TRBV5-1 and TRBJ2-7; 8 nucleotides line up with TRBD1. Germline CDR1 SGHRS, CDR2 YFSETQ. The junction had 6 bases not matched to a gene; V was cut back by 4 bases and J by 3 bases. CDR3 size: 14 residues. The CDR3 loop reads CASSPDRGGYEQYF. The DNA for the CDR3 is TGCGCCAGCAGCCCCGACAGGGGTGGCTACGAGCAGTACTTC.

The chain has TRBV5-1 and TRBJ1-4, with 9 bases matching TRBD1. This CDR3 region has 17 residues. Trimming cost V 2 bases and J 8 bases; bases outside gene matches: 13. Looked up from germline, CDR1 is SGHRS and CDR2 is YFSETQ. The CDR3 region is CASSFGPGTGIGEKLFF. CDR3 nucleotides: TGCGCCAGCAGCTTCGGTCCCGGGACAGGGATCGGGGAAAAACTGTTTTTT.

The V gene is TRBV2, the J gene TRBJ2-7; D ambiguous. Per germline, CDR1 SNHLY and CDR2 FYNNEI. The germline V and J ends were trimmed by 6 bases and 3 bases, with 6 bases remaining between them. The CDR3 extends over 11 amino acids. CDR3 region: CASSPRYEQYF. Written as DNA, the CDR3 is TGTGCCAGCAGCCCGCGCTACGAGCAGTACTTC.

CDR3 sequence reads: CASTDYRDEQYF. The CDR3, as DNA: TGTGCCAGCACAGACTACAGGGACGAGCAGTACTTC. V and J are TRBV2 and TRBJ2-7; D possibly corresponds to TRBD1 (6 bases). The V end was cut by 7 bases, the J end by 5 bases, with 12 bases between. CDR1 is SNHLY and CDR2 is FYNNEI in the germline V gene. The CDR3 runs 12 residues.

V and J are TRBV10-2 and TRBJ2-1; 9 bases match TRBD2. The V gene's germline CDR1 is WSHSY and CDR2 SAAADI. The V segment lost 2 bases and the J segment 7 bases; nucleotides outside the gene matches: 3. The CDR3 spans 14 residues. The CDR3 nucleotides are TGCGCCAGCAGTGAGGCGGGAGGGCTTAATGAGCAGTTCTTC. Translated, it gives CASSEAGGLNEQFF.

This chain uses TRBV2 with TRBJ2-5; perhaps TRBD2 as D (6 bases). Per the germline V gene, CDR1 is SNHLY and CDR2 is FYNNEI. This CDR3 contains 14 residues. V shed 6 bases and J shed 7 bases, with 18 bases lying between them. The CDR3, as DNA: TGTGCCAGCAGGGGGCTGACTAGTGGTGGGACCCAGTACTTC. Amino acid sequence: CASRGLTSGGTQYF. Full variable domain (rest looked up from reference TRBV2 and TRBJ2-5): EPEVTQTPSHQVTQMGQEVILRCVPISNHLYFYWYRQILGQKVEFLVSFYNNEISEKSEIFDDQFSVERPDGSNFTLKIRSTKLEDSAMYFCASRGLTSGGTQYFGPGTRLLVL.

The gene calls are TRBV18 and TRBJ2-3; 11 positions match TRBD2. V was pared by 2 bases and J by 3 bases, with 10 bases of the junction left unmatched. The CDR3 totals 18 residues. Germline CDR1 is KGHSH and CDR2 is LQKENI. CDR3 sequence reads: CASSPRLAGGLGTDTQYF. The CDR3 nucleotides are TGTGCCAGCTCACCAAGGCTAGCGGGAGGTCTTGGGACAGATACGCAGTATTTT.